Below, 17 T cell receptor beta chains from the same sample are listed, as sequenced in a study of beta chain features in type 1 diabetes (dated by TCRdb to 2016 to 2018). Receptor libraries were prepared by the immunoSEQ multiplex PCR assay. The High Capacity cDNA Reverse Transcription Kit was used to reverse transcribe all of the isolated RNA, meaning that expressed TCRB transcripts were what got sequenced. In TCRdb, the immuneACCESS table is reduced to in-frame sequences with V and J assigned. These tables do not hold every clone; where another copy was compared, an unresolved V gene accounts for under half, and the others remain unexplained. In this sample the table shows some 150,000 clones, around a tenth of which occur a single time. Clones ranked in the top ten supply around 0.7% of the sample. Sequenced input: central memory CD4+ T cells from blood. The receptors here all came from a man aged 18 to 29 in good health.

The V call is TRBV5-1, the J call TRBJ2-7; 11 positions match TRBD2. Germline trimming cut 5 bases from V and 3 bases from J; bases unmatched to any gene: 7. Germline lookup yields CDR1 SGHRS and CDR2 YFSETQ. The CDR3 covers 15 residues. The CDR3 region is CASSMTSGDNYEQYF. In DNA, the CDR3 is TGCGCCAGCAGTATGACTAGCGGGGACAACTACGAGCAGTACTTC.

This clone was counted between two and nine times. V and J are TRBV7-3 and TRBJ2-5, with a possible D match to TRBD2 (7 bases). V shed 3 bases and J shed 5 bases, with 13 bases lying between them. CDR1 and CDR2 (germline): SGHTA, FQGTGA. The CDR3 is 14 amino acids. CDR3 nucleotide sequence: TGTGCCAGCAGCTTTTCGGGGGGCGTGGAGACCCAGTACTTC. It codes for CASSFSGGVETQYF.

This clone has more than one count but fewer than ten. The genes are TRBV5-4 and TRBJ1-2; TRBD1 aligns across 7 bases. The CDR3 sequence is 16 residues long. Germline CDR1 reads SGHNT; CDR2 reads YYREEE (reference sequence). The junction had 12 bases not matched to a gene; V was cut back by 2 bases and J by 5 bases. The CDR3 nucleotides read TGTGCCAGCAGCTTCCAGCAGGCAGGGGGGTGGTATGGCTACACCTTC. This sequence encodes CASSFQQAGGWYGYTF.

A remark on this clone: The identical CDR3 is also encoded by other nucleotide sequences in the sample. This chain connects TRBV5-6 to TRBJ1-2; no firm D call. Looked up from germline, CDR1 is SGHDT and CDR2 is YYEEEE. Trimming stripped 1 base from V and 8 bases from J, with 6 bases between. The CDR3 sequence is 11 residues long. The CDR3 loop reads CASSLLGGYTF. CDR3 nucleotide sequence: TGTGCCAGCAGCTTGCTAGGCGGCTACACCTTC. Using reference TRBV5-6 and TRBJ1-2 for the parts outside the CDR3, the full variable domain is DAGVTQSPTHLIKTRGQQVTLRCSPKSGHDTVSWYQQALGQGPQFIFQYYEEEERQRGNFPDRFSGHQFPNYSSELNVNALLLGDSALYLCASSLLGGYTFGSGTRLTVV.

V gene TRBV2 combines with J gene TRBJ2-3, with D perhaps matching TRBD2 (6 bases). This CDR3 region has 14 residues. CDR1 SNHLY and CDR2 FYNNEI come from the germline V gene. V lost 4 bases and J lost 3, with 11 bases in between. This CDR3 reads CASSVVLATDTQYF. Here the CDR3 DNA reads TGTGCCAGCAGTGTTGTACTAGCAACAGATACGCAGTATTTT.

This clone appeared a few times. This CDR3 reads CASSLEGGSPAPYEQYF. The DNA for the CDR3 is TGCGCCAGCAGCTTGGAAGGCGGGTCCCCGGCCCCCTACGAGCAGTACTTC. The V and J genes are TRBV5-1 and TRBJ2-7; perhaps TRBD2 as D (5 bases). Germline V CDR1 and CDR2: SGHRS, YFSETQ. This CDR3 contains 17 residues. Trimming removed 0 bases from V and 2 bases from J, with 18 bases in between.

This clone was counted between two and nine times. This chain links TRBV15 with TRBJ2-3; the match to TRBD2 covers 11 bases. CDR1 LNHNV and CDR2 YYDKDF come from the germline V gene (reference sequence). The trim removed 0 bases at V and 0 bases at J, leaving 2 bases unmatched. The length of the CDR3 is 17 residues. The CDR3 DNA sequence: TGTGCCACCAGCAGAGAGGCTAGCGGGGGGAGCACAGATACGCAGTATTTT. This sequence encodes CATSREASGGSTDTQYF.

This chain connects TRBV5-4 to TRBJ1-4; TRBD1 is a possible D gene (6 bases). The CDR3 has 14 residues. Germline CDR1 and CDR2: SGHNT and YYREEE (reference sequence). Trimming took 2 bases from V and 7 from J, leaving 12 bases between them. The CDR3, as DNA: TGTGCCAGCAGCTTACAGGGAGCTGCTGAAAAACTGTTTTTT. This codes for CASSLQGAAEKLFF.

The chain combines TRBV5-6 with TRBJ2-2; D uncertain. CDR1 is SGHDT and CDR2 is YYEEEE in the germline V gene. Trimming left V 1 base short and J 0 bases short, with 10 bases between. CDR3 length: 16 amino acids. Here the CDR3 reads CASSLRTNANTGELFF. The CDR3 nucleotides are TGTGCCAGCAGCTTGAGAACTAACGCGAACACCGGGGAGCTGTTTTTT.

The CDR3 DNA is TGTGCCTGGAATTCAGGCGATGCAACTAATGAAAAACTGTTTTTT. Translated, it gives CAWNSGDATNEKLFF. The V call is TRBV30, the J call TRBJ1-4, with unresolved D. Between the trimmed V and J ends, which lost 4 bases and 0 bases, there was a span of 12 bases. The CDR3 is 15 residues long. CDR1 and CDR2 from the germline V gene are GTSNPN and SVGIG (reference sequence).

This clone was observed a few times. This chain uses TRBV7-2 with TRBJ2-2, with 9 bases lining up with TRBD1. Germline CDR1 and CDR2: SGHTA and FQGNSA. J was trimmed by 7 bases and V by 5 bases; bases with no gene match: 8. The CDR3 extends over 15 amino acids. The CDR3 loop is CASSLRDRAGGELFF. The CDR3, as DNA: TGTGCCAGCAGCCTAAGGGACAGGGCTGGCGGGGAGCTGTTTTTT.

This clone was counted many times. The junction does not match germline at one end; this may be a read error. This sequence joins TRBV7-9 and TRBJ2-7; a possible D gene is TRBD2 (5 bases). Germline CDR1 and CDR2: SEHNR and FQNEAQ (reference sequence). The CDR3 is 8 amino acids. The CDR3 reads CASSPGNF. The CDR3 DNA is TGTGCCAGCAGCCCCGGGAACTTC.

The chain couples TRBV4-2 to TRBJ2-7, with 8 bases identical to TRBD2. The V segment lost 1 base and the J segment 5 bases; nucleotides outside the gene matches: 4. This CDR3 is built from 14 residues. Germline CDR1 reads LGHNA; CDR2 reads YNFKEQ. CDR3 residues: CASSQGAGGDEQYF. The CDR3 DNA sequence: TGTGCCAGCAGCCAAGGGGCCGGGGGGGACGAGCAGTACTTC.

The chain carries TRBV7-6 and TRBJ2-2; no clear D gene. Germline-derived CDR1 and CDR2 are SGHVS and FNYEAQ. The CDR3 extends over 14 amino acids. Trimming stripped 1 base from V and 8 bases from J, with 11 bases between. CDR3 in amino acids: CASSLELYVGELFF. CDR3 in DNA: TGTGCCAGCAGCTTAGAGCTTTACGTAGGGGAGCTGTTTTTT.

This clone was counted ten times or more. CDR3 sequence: CASSPPGQGGNTIYF. As DNA, the CDR3 is TGTGCCAGCAGTCCGCCGGGACAGGGAGGAAACACCATATATTTT. The chain uses TRBV25-1 and TRBJ1-3, with TRBD1 matching 9 bases. The V gene's germline CDR1 is MGHDK and CDR2 SYGVNS. The CDR3 covers 15 residues. The junction had 6 bases not matched to a gene; V was cut back by 5 bases and J by 4 bases.

This clone was seen more than once but under ten times. This chain uses TRBV6-5 with TRBJ1-2, with unresolved D. The CDR3 runs to 14 residues. Germline values: CDR1 MNHEY, CDR2 SVGAGI. Trimming removed 6 bases at V and 8 bases at J, with 19 bases between. CDR3 region: CASSSTQEARGYTF. CDR3 coding DNA: TGTGCCAGCAGCTCCACCCAGGAGGCTCGGGGCTACACCTTC.

There are a few counts of this clone. The chain carries TRBV4-3 and TRBJ2-1, with a tentative D call TRBD2 (7 bases). Germline loops: CDR1 LGHNA, CDR2 YSLEER. Trimming left V 0 bases short and J 9 bases short, with 15 bases between. This CDR3 has 15 amino acids. In nucleotides, the CDR3 is TGCGCCAGCAGCCAAGATAGTGGGGGGGCTGGTGAGCAGTTCTTC. Its translation is CASSQDSGGAGEQFF.